In this sample, the clone carrying this T cell receptor (beta chain) turned up once. Its antigen is not identified. With 60 Vbeta and 13 Jbeta primers, the PCR was carried out. Sequencing used immunoSEQ multiplex PCR; TCRdb keeps in-frame clones, though not all of them. The sample carries around 120,000 clones, approximately 81% recorded once. This sample is drawn from a study of cytomegalovirus exposure and HLA in healthy donors. Study results and caveats: Earlier findings revealed that most TCR beta V segments proved productive either about 87% or about 30% of the time. For TCR beta chains, V- and J-gene trimming was later linked to a missense DCLRE1C variant. Apparent HLA restriction characterized most CMV-associated TCR beta chains in a later analysis.

The CDR3 runs 16 residues. This TCR was sampled from a man aged 25 to 40 in good health and CMV-seropositive. V is TRBV21-1 and J is TRBJ1-5. TRBV21-1 is classified as a pseudogene. Sequenced input: PBMCs. The CDR3 nucleotides are TGTGCCAGCAGCAAAGGGAGGACTGATGACAATCAGCCCCAGCATTTT. Its protein product is CASSKGRTDDNQPQHF.